The clone carrying this T cell receptor beta chain was detected many times. What it recognizes is unknown. UMIs were added to TCR cDNA along with a universal primer site when it was made by 5'RACE template switching. TCRdb reprocessed the 5' RACE reads with MiXCR, giving one entry per CDR3 protein. Of about 260,000 distinct CDR3 sequences listed, approximately 5.2% are singletons. The sample belongs to a study of T cells after yellow fever vaccination. Overall study: Low-cell-number fractions underwent preparation using SMART-Seq v4 Ultra Low Input. Study-wide points: The study noted that FACS-sorted repertoires could contain abundant clonotypes contaminating from the bulk population. Relatively few clonotypes were ones that appeared in both CD4 and CD8 compartments.

This material consisted of CD4+ T cells sorted from PBMCs, taken on the day of the yellow fever booster vaccination. This receptor was identified in a man younger than 35 who received the YFV17D yellow fever vaccine.

CDR3 amino acids: CASSPYYLSYNEQFF. The DNA for the CDR3 is TGTGCCAGCAGCCCCTACTACCTTTCCTACAATGAGCAGTTCTTC. The chain links TRBV5-5 to TRBJ2-1; D gene unclear. This CDR3 spans 15 amino acids. With 4 bases removed from V and 1 base from J, the gap between germline ends came to 12 bases. Germline V gene sequence: CDR1 SGHKS, CDR2 YYEKEE (reference sequence).